These 6 T cell receptor beta chains were all obtained from the same sample, sequenced in a study of cytomegalovirus exposure and HLA in healthy donors. The PCR ran on 60 Vbeta and 13 Jbeta primers. This table comes from immunoSEQ multiplex PCR, and its TCRdb copy is limited to in-frame clones, with some not included. The sample records around 100,000 clones, roughly 78% being singletons. Sequencing used PBMCs. The receptors stem from a male donor in good health and CMV-seropositive.

The rearrangement uses TRBV19 and TRBJ1-5; the match to TRBD1 covers 7 bases. Trimming at V came to 2 bases and at J to 6 bases, leaving 10 bases not matched to a gene. In germline, CDR1 is LNHDA, CDR2 SQIVND (reference sequence). This CDR3 region has 16 residues. CDR3 sequence (DNA): TGTGCCAGTAGTATACGGCCCGAGACAGGGACTCAGCCCCAGCATTTT. It is translated as CASSIRPETGTQPQHF.

The genes are TRBV6-5 and TRBJ1-6; the match to TRBD1 covers 7 bases. The CDR3 contains 16 residues. Losses at the gene ends were 0 bases for V and 10 bases for J; bases not matched to a gene: 9. Germline assignment: CDR1 MNHEY and CDR2 SVGAGI. The chain's CDR3 is CASSYSDRDRKSPLHF. The CDR3, as DNA: TGTGCCAGCAGTTACTCGGACCGGGACAGAAAATCACCCCTCCACTTT.

The chain couples TRBV9 to TRBJ2-2; 7 bases map to TRBD1. There are 15 residues in the CDR3. The germline V gene encodes CDR1 SGDLS and CDR2 YYNGEE. The ends lost 2 bases at V and 5 bases at J; junction bases unmatched: 6. The chain's CDR3 is CASSVEGARTGELFF. The CDR3 bases are TGTGCCAGCAGCGTCGAGGGGGCGCGAACCGGGGAGCTGTTTTTT.

Details on this clone: Other DNA variants within this sample encode the same CDR3. The chain has TRBV9 and TRBJ2-7; D unclear. The CDR3 runs to 14 residues. V was pared by 0 bases and J by 0 bases, with 7 bases between. Germline V gene sequence: CDR1 SGDLS, CDR2 YYNGEE. This chain's CDR3 is CASSVGAGSYEQYF. DNA for the CDR3: TGTGCCAGCAGCGTAGGGGCTGGCTCCTACGAGCAGTACTTC.

The chain has TRBV30 and TRBJ2-1, with TRBD1 as a possible D gene (5 bases). Germline V gene data show CDR1 as GTSNPN and CDR2 as SVGIG (reference sequence). This CDR3 region has 12 residues. V dropped 3 bases and J dropped 9 bases, with 12 bases sitting between them. CDR3 in DNA: TGTGCCTGGAGCCTTCAGGGCGTTGAGCAGTTCTTC. This gives the protein CAWSLQGVEQFF.

This clone was counted only a few times. The chain uses TRBV7-6 and TRBJ2-7; the D is unclear. The V gene's germline CDR1 is SGHVS and CDR2 FNYEAQ. The CDR3 length is 15 residues. The V and J ends lost 1 base and 6 bases respectively, with 16 bases between them. The CDR3 spells CASSLEVSHGSEQYF. The CDR3 region has the DNA TGTGCCAGCAGCTTAGAGGTTAGCCACGGGTCCGAGCAGTACTTC.